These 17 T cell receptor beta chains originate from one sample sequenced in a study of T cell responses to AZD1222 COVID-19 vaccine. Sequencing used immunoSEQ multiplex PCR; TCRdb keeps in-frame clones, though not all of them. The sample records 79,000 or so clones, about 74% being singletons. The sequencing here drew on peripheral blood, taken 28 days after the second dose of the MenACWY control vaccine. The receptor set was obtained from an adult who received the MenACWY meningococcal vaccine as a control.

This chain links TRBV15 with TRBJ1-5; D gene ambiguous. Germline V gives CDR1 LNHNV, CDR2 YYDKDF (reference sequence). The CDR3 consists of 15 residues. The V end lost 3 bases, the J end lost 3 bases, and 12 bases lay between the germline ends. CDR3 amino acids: CATSRSGGFNQPQHF. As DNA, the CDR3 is TGTGCCACCAGCAGGTCAGGCGGTTTCAATCAGCCCCAGCATTTT.

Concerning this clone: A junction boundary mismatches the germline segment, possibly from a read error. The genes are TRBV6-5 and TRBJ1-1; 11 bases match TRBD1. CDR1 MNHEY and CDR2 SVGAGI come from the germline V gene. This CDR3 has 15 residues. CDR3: CASRYWDRGETEAFF. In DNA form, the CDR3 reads TGTGCCAGCAGGTACTGGGACAGGGGGGAAACTGAAGCTTTCTTT.

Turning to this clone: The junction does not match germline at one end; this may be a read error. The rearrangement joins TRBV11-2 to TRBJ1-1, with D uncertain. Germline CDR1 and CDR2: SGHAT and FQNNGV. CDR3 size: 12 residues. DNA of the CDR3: TGTGCCAGCAGCTTAGACCGGGCCCACCGGGTTTTT. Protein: CASSLDRAHRVF.

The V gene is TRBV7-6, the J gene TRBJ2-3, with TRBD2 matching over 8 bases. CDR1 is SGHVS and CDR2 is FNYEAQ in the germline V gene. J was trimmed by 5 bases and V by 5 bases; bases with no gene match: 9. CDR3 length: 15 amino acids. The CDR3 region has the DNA TGTGCCAGCAGCCTCGCTTCGGGGGGGATAGATACGCAGTATTTT. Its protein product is CASSLASGGIDTQYF.

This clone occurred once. The CDR3 region is CASKPGSSSNQPQHF. CDR3 nucleotides: TGTGCCAGTAAGCCAGGCTCGTCGAGCAATCAGCCCCAGCATTTT. The V gene is TRBV6-5, the J gene TRBJ1-5; no reliable D call. The CDR3 length is 15 residues. Trimming pared 9 bases from V and 1 base from J, leaving 16 bases between. Germline assignment: CDR1 MNHEY and CDR2 SVGAGI.

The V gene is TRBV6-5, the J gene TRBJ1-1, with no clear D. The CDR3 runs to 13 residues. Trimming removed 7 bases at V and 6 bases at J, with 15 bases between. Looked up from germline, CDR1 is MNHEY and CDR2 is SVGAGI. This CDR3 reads CASIDTLLAEAFF. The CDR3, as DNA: TGTGCCAGCATAGACACCCTGTTGGCTGAAGCTTTCTTT.

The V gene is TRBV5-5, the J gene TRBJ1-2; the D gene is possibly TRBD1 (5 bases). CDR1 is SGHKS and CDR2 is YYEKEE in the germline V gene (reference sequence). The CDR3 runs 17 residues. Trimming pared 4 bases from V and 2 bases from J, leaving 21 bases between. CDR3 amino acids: CASSPGTGLSLNYGYTF. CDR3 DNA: TGTGCCAGCAGCCCGGGGACCGGGCTATCATTAAACTATGGCTACACCTTC.

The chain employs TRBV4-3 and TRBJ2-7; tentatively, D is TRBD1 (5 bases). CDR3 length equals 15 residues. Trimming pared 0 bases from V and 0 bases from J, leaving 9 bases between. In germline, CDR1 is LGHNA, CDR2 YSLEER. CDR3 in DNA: TGCGCCAGCAGCCAAGATAGGACAAGCTCCTACGAGCAGTACTTC. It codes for CASSQDRTSSYEQYF.

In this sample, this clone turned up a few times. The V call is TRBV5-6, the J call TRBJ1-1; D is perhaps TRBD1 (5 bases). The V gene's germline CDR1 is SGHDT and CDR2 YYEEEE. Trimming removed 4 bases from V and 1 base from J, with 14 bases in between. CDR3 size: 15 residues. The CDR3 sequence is CASSPPAGGNTEAFF. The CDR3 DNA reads TGTGCCAGCAGCCCCCCTGCGGGGGGGAACACTGAAGCTTTCTTT.

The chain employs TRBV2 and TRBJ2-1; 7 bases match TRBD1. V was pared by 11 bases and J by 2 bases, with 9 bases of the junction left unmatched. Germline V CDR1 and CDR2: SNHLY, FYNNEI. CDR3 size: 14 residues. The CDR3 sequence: CAAGEGATYNEQFF. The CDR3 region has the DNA TGTGCCGCGGGCGAGGGGGCGACCTACAATGAGCAGTTCTTC.

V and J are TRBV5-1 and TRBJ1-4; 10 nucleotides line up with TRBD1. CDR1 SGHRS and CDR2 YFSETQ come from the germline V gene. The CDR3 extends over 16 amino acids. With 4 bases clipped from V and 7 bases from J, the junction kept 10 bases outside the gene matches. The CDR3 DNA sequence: TGCGCCAGCAGCCCCCAGACAGGGGGCTCGGGTGAAAAACTGTTTTTT. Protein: CASSPQTGGSGEKLFF.

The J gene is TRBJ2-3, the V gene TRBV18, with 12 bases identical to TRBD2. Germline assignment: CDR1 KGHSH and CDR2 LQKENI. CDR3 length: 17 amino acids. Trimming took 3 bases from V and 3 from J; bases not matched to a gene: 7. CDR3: CASSPRLAGDVTDTQYF. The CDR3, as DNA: TGTGCCAGCTCACCCCGACTAGCGGGAGATGTGACAGATACGCAGTATTTT. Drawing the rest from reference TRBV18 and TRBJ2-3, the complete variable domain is NAGVMQNPRHLVRRRGQEARLRCSPMKGHSHVYWYRQLPEEGLKFMVYLQKENIIDESGMPKERFSAEFPKEGPSILRIQQVVRGDSAAYFCASSPRLAGDVTDTQYFGPGTRLTVL.

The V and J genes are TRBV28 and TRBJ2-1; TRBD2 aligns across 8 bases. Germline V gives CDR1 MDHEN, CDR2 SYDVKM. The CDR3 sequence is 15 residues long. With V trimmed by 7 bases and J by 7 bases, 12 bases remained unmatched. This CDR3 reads CASISQGLEVNEQFF. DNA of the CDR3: TGTGCCAGCATTTCACAGGGACTAGAGGTTAATGAGCAGTTCTTC.

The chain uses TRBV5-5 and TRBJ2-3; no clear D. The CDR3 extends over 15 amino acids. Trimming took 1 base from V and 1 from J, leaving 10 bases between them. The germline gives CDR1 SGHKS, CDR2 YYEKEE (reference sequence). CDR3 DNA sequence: TGTGCCAGCAGCTTGAGTGGTCAGCGCACAGATACGCAGTATTTT. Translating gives CASSLSGQRTDTQYF.

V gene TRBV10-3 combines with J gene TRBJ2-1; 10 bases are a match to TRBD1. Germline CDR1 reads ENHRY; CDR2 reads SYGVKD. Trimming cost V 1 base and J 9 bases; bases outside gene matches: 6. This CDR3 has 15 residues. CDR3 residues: CAISEFGTGEGEQFF. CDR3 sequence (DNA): TGTGCCATCAGTGAGTTCGGGACAGGGGAGGGTGAGCAGTTCTTC.

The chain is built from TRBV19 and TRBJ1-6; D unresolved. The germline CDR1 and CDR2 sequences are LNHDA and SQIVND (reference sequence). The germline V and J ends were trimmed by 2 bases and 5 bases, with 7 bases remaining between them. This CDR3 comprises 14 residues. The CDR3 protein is CASSINSNNSPLHF. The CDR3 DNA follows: TGTGCCAGTAGTATAAACAGTAATAATTCACCCCTCCACTTT.

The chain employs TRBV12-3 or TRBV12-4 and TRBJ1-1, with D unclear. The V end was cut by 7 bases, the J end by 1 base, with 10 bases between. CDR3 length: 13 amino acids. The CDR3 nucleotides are TGTGCCAGCACCTCTCGGAGGAACACTGAAGCTTTCTTT. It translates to CASTSRRNTEAFF.